The T cell receptor beta chain under discussion was sequenced for a study of blood T cell repertoires in COVID-19. Study context: Some COVID-19 samples were acute and others convalescent; all came from the United States, Italy and Spain. PBMCs, B-cell-depleted T cells, or T cells provided the cDNA or gDNA that made up the material.

Trimming removed 0 bases at V and 10 bases at J, with 14 bases between. The CDR3 length is 15 residues. CDR1 and CDR2 from the germline V gene are SGDLS and YYNGEE. Sequencing was performed with immunoSEQ multiplex PCR; in TCRdb, only in-frame clones are kept and a portion is missing. The top ten hold 2% to 2.5% of the sample, which has about 260,000 clones, around 86% seen once. Self-reported history from a screening survey and questionnaire set each donor's cohort. Two consecutive negative NP/OP PCR tests, clearance, or resolved symptoms defined Cohort 3 recovery. The V gene is TRBV9, the J gene TRBJ1-6, with unresolved D. This receptor was taken from a woman between 50 and 59 years old who had recovered from COVID-19. Sequenced: PBMCs or T cells enriched from blood (not recorded which). CDR3 nucleotides: TGTGCCAGCAGCGTAGCAGCCGTCGGGAACTCACCCCTCCACTTT. Translated: CASSVAAVGNSPLHF.